Listed here are 4 T cell receptor beta chains from one sample, sequenced in a study of cytomegalovirus exposure and HLA in healthy donors. The PCR ran on 60 Vbeta and 13 Jbeta primers. TCRdb keeps only in-frame clones here, not all; method: immunoSEQ multiplex PCR. This repertoire shows 100,000 to 150,000 clones, 81% found once; its top ten account for around 0.99%. The sample was PBMCs. The receptors originated from a woman aged 30 to 39 in good health and CMV-seronegative.

The J gene is TRBJ1-1, the V gene TRBV30, with unresolved D. The CDR3 spans 11 residues. The ends were cut back, 5 bases at V and 1 base at J, with 5 bases in the middle. The germline gives CDR1 GTSNPN, CDR2 SVGIG (reference sequence). The CDR3 is CAWLGNTEAFF. CDR3 bases: TGTGCCTGGCTCGGGAACACTGAAGCTTTCTTT.

This rearrangement joins TRBV9 to TRBJ2-1, with a weak D call TRBD2 (6 bases). The CDR3 loop spans 15 amino acids. The V gene's germline CDR1 is SGDLS and CDR2 YYNGEE. The germline V and J ends were trimmed by 3 bases and 3 bases, with 13 bases remaining between them. CDR3 in DNA: TGTGCCAGCAGCGCTGACTCGGGAGTCTACAATGAGCAGTTCTTC. Its protein is CASSADSGVYNEQFF.

The chain couples TRBV6-5 to TRBJ2-7; tentatively, D is TRBD1 (5 bases). There are 14 residues in the CDR3. Germline lookup yields CDR1 MNHEY and CDR2 SVGAGI. Trimming stripped 6 bases from V and 3 bases from J, with 15 bases between. The CDR3 is CASSTIDSSYEQYF. The CDR3 DNA follows: TGTGCCAGCAGCACCATCGACAGCAGCTACGAGCAGTACTTC.

In DNA, the CDR3 is TGCGCCAGCAGCCTTAGCGGGGCGCCCTACAATGAGCAGTTCTTC. This codes for CASSLSGAPYNEQFF. This chain uses TRBV5-1 with TRBJ2-1, with 8 bases aligning to TRBD2. J gave up 2 bases and V 4 bases, and 5 bases lay outside the gene matches. The CDR3 totals 15 residues. Germline values: CDR1 SGHRS, CDR2 YFSETQ.